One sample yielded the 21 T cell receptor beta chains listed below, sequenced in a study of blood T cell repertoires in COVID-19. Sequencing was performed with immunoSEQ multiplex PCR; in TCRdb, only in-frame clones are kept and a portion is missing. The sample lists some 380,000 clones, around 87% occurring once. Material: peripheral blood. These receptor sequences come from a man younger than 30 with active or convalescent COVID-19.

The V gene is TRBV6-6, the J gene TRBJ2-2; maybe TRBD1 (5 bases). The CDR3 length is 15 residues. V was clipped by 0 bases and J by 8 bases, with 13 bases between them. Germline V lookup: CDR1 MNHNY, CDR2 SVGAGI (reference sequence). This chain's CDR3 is CASSYSLGAGGELFF. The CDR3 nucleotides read TGTGCCAGCAGTTACTCGTTAGGGGCAGGGGGGGAGCTGTTTTTT.

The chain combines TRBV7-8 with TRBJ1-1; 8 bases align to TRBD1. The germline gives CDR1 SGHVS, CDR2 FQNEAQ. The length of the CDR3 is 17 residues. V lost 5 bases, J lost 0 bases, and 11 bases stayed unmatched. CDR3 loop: CASSPLRQGTMNTEAFF. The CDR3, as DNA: TGTGCCAGCAGCCCACTCCGACAGGGGACTATGAACACTGAAGCTTTCTTT.

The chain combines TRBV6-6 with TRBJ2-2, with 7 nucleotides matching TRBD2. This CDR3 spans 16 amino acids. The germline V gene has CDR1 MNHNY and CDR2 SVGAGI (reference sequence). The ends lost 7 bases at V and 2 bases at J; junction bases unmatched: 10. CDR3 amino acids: CASTPSGGANTGELFF. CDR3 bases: TGTGCCAGCACCCCCTCGGGGGGAGCAAACACCGGGGAGCTGTTTTTT.

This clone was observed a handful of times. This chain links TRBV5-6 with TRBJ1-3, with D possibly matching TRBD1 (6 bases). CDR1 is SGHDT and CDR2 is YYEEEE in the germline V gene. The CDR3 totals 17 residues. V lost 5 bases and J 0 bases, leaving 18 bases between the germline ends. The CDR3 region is CASSDHTGLPSGNTIYF. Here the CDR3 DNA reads TGTGCCAGCAGTGACCATACAGGGCTCCCCTCTGGAAACACCATATATTTT.

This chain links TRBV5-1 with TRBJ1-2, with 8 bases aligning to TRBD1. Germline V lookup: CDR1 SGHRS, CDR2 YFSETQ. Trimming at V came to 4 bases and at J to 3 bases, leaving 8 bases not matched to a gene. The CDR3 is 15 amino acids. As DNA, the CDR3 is TGCGCCAGCAGCGCCAACCAGGGGGCAGACTATGGCTACACCTTC. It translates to CASSANQGADYGYTF.

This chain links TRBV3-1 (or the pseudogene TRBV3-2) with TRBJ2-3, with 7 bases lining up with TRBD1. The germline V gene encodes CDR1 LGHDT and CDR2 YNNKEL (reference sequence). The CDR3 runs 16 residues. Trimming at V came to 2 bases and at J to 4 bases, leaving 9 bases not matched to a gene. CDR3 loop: CASSQSNRQGADTQYF. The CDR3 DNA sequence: TGTGCCAGCAGCCAATCGAACAGACAGGGTGCAGATACGCAGTATTTT.

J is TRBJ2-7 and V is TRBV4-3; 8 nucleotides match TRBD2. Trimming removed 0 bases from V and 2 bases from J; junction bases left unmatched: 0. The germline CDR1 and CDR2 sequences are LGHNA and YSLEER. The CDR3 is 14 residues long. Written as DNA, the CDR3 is TGCGCCAGCAGCCAAGACGGGAGGGCCTACGAGCAGTACTTC. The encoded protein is CASSQDGRAYEQYF.

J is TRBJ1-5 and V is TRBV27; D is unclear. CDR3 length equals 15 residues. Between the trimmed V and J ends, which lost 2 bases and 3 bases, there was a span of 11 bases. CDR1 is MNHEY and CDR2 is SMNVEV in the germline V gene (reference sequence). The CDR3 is CASSLTRPPNQPQHF. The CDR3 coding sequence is TGTGCCAGCAGTTTAACACGTCCTCCCAATCAGCCCCAGCATTTT.

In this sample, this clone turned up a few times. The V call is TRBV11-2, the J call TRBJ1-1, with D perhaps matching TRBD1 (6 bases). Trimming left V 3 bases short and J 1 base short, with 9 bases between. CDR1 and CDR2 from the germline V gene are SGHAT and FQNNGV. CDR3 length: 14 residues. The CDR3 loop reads CASSFWGQNTEAFF. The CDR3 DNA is TGTGCCAGCAGCTTTTGGGGACAGAACACTGAAGCTTTCTTT.

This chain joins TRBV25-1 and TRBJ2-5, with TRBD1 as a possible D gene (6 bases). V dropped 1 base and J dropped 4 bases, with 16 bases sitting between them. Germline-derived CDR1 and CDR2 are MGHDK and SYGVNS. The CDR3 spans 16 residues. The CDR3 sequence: CASSELTRGSGETQYF. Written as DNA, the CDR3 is TGTGCCAGCAGTGAATTGACCAGGGGATCGGGAGAGACCCAGTACTTC.

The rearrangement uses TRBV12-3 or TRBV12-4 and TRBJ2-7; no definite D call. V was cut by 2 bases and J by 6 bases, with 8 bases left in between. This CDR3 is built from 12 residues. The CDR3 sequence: CASSLRSLEQYF. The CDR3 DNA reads TGTGCCAGCAGTTTACGCAGTCTCGAGCAGTACTTC.

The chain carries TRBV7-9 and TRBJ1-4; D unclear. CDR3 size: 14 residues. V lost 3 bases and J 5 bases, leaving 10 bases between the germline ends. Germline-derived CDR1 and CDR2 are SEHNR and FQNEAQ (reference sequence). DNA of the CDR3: TGTGCCAGCAGCTTCGTGGAGGAAAATGAAAAACTGTTTTTT. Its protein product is CASSFVEENEKLFF.

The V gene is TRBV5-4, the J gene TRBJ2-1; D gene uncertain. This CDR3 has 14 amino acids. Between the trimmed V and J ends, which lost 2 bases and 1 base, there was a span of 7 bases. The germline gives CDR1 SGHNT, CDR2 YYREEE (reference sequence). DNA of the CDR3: TGTGCCAGCAGCTTTTTCGGTTCCTACAATGAGCAGTTCTTC. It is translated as CASSFFGSYNEQFF.

CDR3 nucleotide sequence: TGTGCCAGCAGTTTATACGGGTTGGAGCAGTACTTC. Its translation: CASSLYGLEQYF. The rearrangement links TRBV27 to TRBJ2-7; D gene ambiguous. Looked up from germline, CDR1 is MNHEY and CDR2 is SMNVEV (reference sequence). V was trimmed by 1 base and J by 7 bases, leaving 8 bases between them. CDR3 length: 12 amino acids.

The CDR3 DNA reads TGTGCCGGACAGGGGGCCAGCAATCAGCCCCAGCATTTT. Residues: CAGQGASNQPQHF. The gene calls are TRBV6-5 and TRBJ1-5; 11 bases line up with TRBD1. This CDR3 has 13 residues. J was trimmed by 1 base and V by 11 bases; bases with no gene match: 1. CDR1 and CDR2 (germline): MNHEY, SVGAGI.

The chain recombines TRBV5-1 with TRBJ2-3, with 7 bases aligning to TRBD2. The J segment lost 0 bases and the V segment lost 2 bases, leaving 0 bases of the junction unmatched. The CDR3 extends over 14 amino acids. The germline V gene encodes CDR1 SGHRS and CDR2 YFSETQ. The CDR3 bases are TGCGCCAGCAGCTTCGGGGGGAGCACAGATACGCAGTATTTT. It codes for CASSFGGSTDTQYF.

For the CDR3, the DNA is TGTGCCAGCAGTGAAGCGATTTTCGGGGGGGAGACCCAGTACTTC. Residues: CASSEAIFGGETQYF. The chain is built from TRBV6-1 and TRBJ2-5; 7 positions match TRBD2. The CDR3 runs to 15 residues. The ends lost 0 bases at V and 5 bases at J; junction bases unmatched: 6. Germline V gene sequence: CDR1 MNHNS, CDR2 SASEGT.

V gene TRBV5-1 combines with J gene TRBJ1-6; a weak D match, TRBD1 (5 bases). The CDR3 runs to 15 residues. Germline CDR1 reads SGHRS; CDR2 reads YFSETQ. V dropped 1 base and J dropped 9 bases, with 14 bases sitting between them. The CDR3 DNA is TGCGCCAGCAGCTTGTCGGGGGGAGAGAGTTCACCCCTCCACTTT. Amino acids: CASSLSGGESSPLHF.

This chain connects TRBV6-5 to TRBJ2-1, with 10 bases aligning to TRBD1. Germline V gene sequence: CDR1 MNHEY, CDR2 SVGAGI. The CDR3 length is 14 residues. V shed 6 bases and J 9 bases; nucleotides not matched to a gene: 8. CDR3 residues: CASRWGQGRGEQFF. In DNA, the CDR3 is TGTGCCAGCAGATGGGGACAGGGGCGGGGTGAGCAGTTCTTC.

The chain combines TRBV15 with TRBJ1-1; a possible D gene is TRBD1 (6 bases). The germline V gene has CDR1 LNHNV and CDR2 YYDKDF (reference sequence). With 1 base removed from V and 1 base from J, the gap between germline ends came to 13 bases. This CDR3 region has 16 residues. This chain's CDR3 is CATSRGWGLRNTEAFF. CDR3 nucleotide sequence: TGTGCCACCAGCAGAGGATGGGGGCTCAGGAACACTGAAGCTTTCTTT.

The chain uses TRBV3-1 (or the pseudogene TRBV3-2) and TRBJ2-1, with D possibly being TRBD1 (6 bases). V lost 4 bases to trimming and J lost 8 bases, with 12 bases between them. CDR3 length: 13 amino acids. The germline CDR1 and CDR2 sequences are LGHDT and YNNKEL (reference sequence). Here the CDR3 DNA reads TGTGCCAGCAGCCGGGGGCCAACGGATGAGCAGTTCTTC. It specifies CASSRGPTDEQFF.